Listed here are 23 T cell receptor beta chains from one sample, sequenced in a study of CD8 T cells in Susac syndrome. The RNA, about 0.5 to 1 ug, was put through reverse transcription using random hexamers. Via MiXCR, TCRdb re-called the immunoSEQ multiplex PCR reads, giving one row per CDR3 protein. In the table there are just over 150,000 distinct CDR3 sequences, nearly 97% of which are singletons. The sequenced sample consisted of CD8+ T cells from PBMCs. The receptor source for this set is a human donor with multiple sclerosis.

This sequence joins TRBV4-1 and TRBJ2-1; 13 bases align to TRBD2. Trimming cost V 4 bases and J 8 bases; bases outside gene matches: 5. Germline CDR1 is MGHRA and CDR2 is YSYEKL. The CDR3 is made up of 15 amino acids. The CDR3, as DNA: TGCGCCAGCAGCCTCGGGACTAGCGGGGACTATGAGCAGTTCTTC. It yields the protein CASSLGTSGDYEQFF.

The chain links TRBV12-3 or TRBV12-4 to TRBJ2-3, with TRBD1 matching 10 bases. The CDR3 length is 15 residues. Trimming took 3 bases from V and 6 from J; bases not matched to a gene: 6. CDR3 in amino acids: CASSLTGGVLDTQYF. The CDR3 DNA follows: TGTGCCAGCAGTTTGACAGGGGGCGTTTTGGATACGCAGTATTTT.

This chain links TRBV15 with TRBJ2-5; D unresolved. This CDR3 spans 15 amino acids. V lost 1 base to trimming and J lost 5 bases, with 14 bases between them. Germline V lookup: CDR1 LNHNV, CDR2 YYDKDF (reference sequence). In DNA form, the CDR3 reads TGTGCCACCAGCAGAGCCCGCAACGCTCAGGAGACCCAGTACTTC. Its protein is CATSRARNAQETQYF.

The chain recombines TRBV7-9 with TRBJ2-7, with D unclear. CDR3 length: 15 amino acids. The V gene's germline CDR1 is SEHNR and CDR2 FQNEAQ (reference sequence). V gave up 1 base and J gave up 2 bases, with 12 bases separating them. The CDR3 region is CASSLVTAKTYEQYF. The CDR3 coding sequence is TGTGCCAGCAGCTTAGTCACAGCCAAGACCTACGAGCAGTACTTC. The full variable domain, completed using reference TRBV7-9 and TRBJ2-7, is DTGVSQNPRHKITKRGQNVTFRCDPISEHNRLYWYRQTLGQGPEFLTYFQNEAQLEKSRLLSDRFSAERPKGSFSTLEIQRTEQGDSAMYLCASSLVTAKTYEQYFGPGTRLTVT.

V usage is TRBV29-1 and J usage is TRBJ2-3; tentative D call: TRBD2 (7 bases). Trimming pared 3 bases from V and 0 bases from J, leaving 16 bases between. CDR3 length: 16 residues. Germline-derived CDR1 and CDR2 are SQVTM and ANQGSEA. The CDR3, as DNA: TGCAGCGTTGATTTGCGGGGGCCAGCTAGCACAGATACGCAGTATTTT. It translates to CSVDLRGPASTDTQYF.

This rearrangement joins TRBV20-1 to TRBJ1-1; the D is unclear. The length of the CDR3 is 13 residues. Per germline, CDR1 DFQATT and CDR2 SNEGSKA (reference sequence). V lost 6 bases to trimming and J lost 0 bases, with 11 bases between them. As DNA, the CDR3 is TGCAGTGCCCCGGACCCGATGAACACTGAAGCTTTCTTT. Translation gives CSAPDPMNTEAFF.

J is TRBJ1-2 and V is TRBV27; 10 nucleotides agree with TRBD1. Trimming removed 6 bases from V and 3 bases from J; junction bases left unmatched: 7. Germline CDR1 and CDR2: MNHEY and SMNVEV (reference sequence). This CDR3 is 15 amino acids long. The CDR3 nucleotides are TGTGCCAGCAGCTACCGGGGGACAGGGGACTATGGCTACACCTTC. Protein: CASSYRGTGDYGYTF.

V usage is TRBV4-1 and J usage is TRBJ1-1; D remains ambiguous. CDR1 and CDR2 (germline): MGHRA, YSYEKL. The CDR3 runs to 16 residues. Trimming cost V 0 bases and J 7 bases, with 18 bases left between them. The CDR3 protein is CASSQERSAGGNEAFF. CDR3 coding DNA: TGCGCCAGCAGCCAAGAGCGGTCAGCCGGCGGGAATGAAGCTTTCTTT.

The chain employs TRBV15 and TRBJ2-1, with TRBD1 matching over 8 bases. V gave up 2 bases and J gave up 7 bases; unmatched junction bases: 4. The CDR3 has 14 amino acids. The germline V gene has CDR1 LNHNV and CDR2 YYDKDF (reference sequence). The CDR3 coding sequence is TGTGCCACCAGCAGACCGGGACAGGCGAATGAGCAGTTCTTC. Translating gives CATSRPGQANEQFF.

The chain joins TRBV9 to TRBJ2-3; D might be TRBD1 (6 bases). The germline V gene has CDR1 SGDLS and CDR2 YYNGEE. Trimming removed 2 bases at V and 3 bases at J, with 10 bases between. The CDR3 spans 14 residues. CDR3 amino acids: CASSVWDTTDTQYF. The CDR3 coding sequence is TGTGCCAGCAGCGTTTGGGACACGACAGATACGCAGTATTTT.

The chain combines TRBV3-1 with TRBJ2-3; 9 bases align to TRBD2. J lost 4 bases, V lost 4 bases, and 9 bases had no gene match. The CDR3 contains 16 residues. Germline values: CDR1 LGHDT, CDR2 YNNKEL (reference sequence). The CDR3 sequence is CASSPTTSGGADTQYF. CDR3 nucleotide sequence: TGTGCCAGCAGCCCAACGACTAGCGGTGGAGCAGATACGCAGTATTTT.

The chain carries TRBV3-1 and TRBJ2-7; D is uncertain. Germline lookup yields CDR1 LGHDT and CDR2 YNNKEL (reference sequence). Trimming took 1 base from V and 4 from J, leaving 11 bases between them. The CDR3 totals 14 residues. CDR3 sequence reads: CASSQGVSSYEQYF. The CDR3 DNA reads as TGTGCCAGCAGCCAAGGGGTTAGCAGTTACGAGCAGTACTTC.

The rearrangement links TRBV3-1 to TRBJ2-1; D unclear. The V end was cut by 2 bases, the J end by 7 bases, with 9 bases between. This CDR3 comprises 13 residues. Germline CDR1 LGHDT, CDR2 YNNKEL (reference sequence). The CDR3 region has the DNA TGTGCCAGCAGCCAACACAGTCGGAATGAGCAGTTCTTC. Its protein is CASSQHSRNEQFF.

The chain links TRBV13 to TRBJ1-2; TRBD1 matches 9 bases. The CDR3 is made up of 14 amino acids. V lost 0 bases, J lost 7 bases, and 3 bases stayed unmatched. The germline V gene encodes CDR1 PRHDT and CDR2 FYEKMQ (reference sequence). In DNA, the CDR3 is TGTGCCAGCAGCTTAGGGGGACAGGGAGGTGGCTACACCTTC. It is translated as CASSLGGQGGGYTF.

The chain uses TRBV11-1 and TRBJ1-6; the match to TRBD1 covers 7 bases. Trimming cost V 5 bases and J 9 bases; bases outside gene matches: 10. CDR1 and CDR2 (germline): SGHAT, FQDESV (reference sequence). This CDR3 contains 15 residues. CDR3 in DNA: TGTGCCAGCAGCCCTGCACAGGGGCTGAGTTCACCCCTCCACTTT. This translates into CASSPAQGLSSPLHF.

This chain connects TRBV20-1 to TRBJ2-7; no reliable D call. This CDR3 spans 13 amino acids. V gave up 0 bases and J gave up 1 base, with 7 bases separating them. Germline assignment: CDR1 DFQATT and CDR2 SNEGSKA (reference sequence). DNA for the CDR3: TGCAGTGCTAGAGACGCAGAATCCTACGAGCAGTACTTC. Translating gives CSARDAESYEQYF.

V is TRBV29-1 and J is TRBJ2-2; weak D call: TRBD1 (6 bases). The CDR3 extends over 17 amino acids. Trimming stripped 0 bases from V and 0 bases from J, with 14 bases between. CDR1 SQVTM and CDR2 ANQGSEA come from the germline V gene. This CDR3 reads CSVEDPRAGANTGELFF. The CDR3 coding sequence is TGCAGCGTTGAAGATCCTAGGGCAGGGGCGAACACCGGGGAGCTGTTTTTT.

J is TRBJ2-7 and V is TRBV27; either TRBD1 or TRBD2 may fit D (5 bases each). CDR1 MNHEY and CDR2 SMNVEV come from the germline V gene (reference sequence). The V and J ends lost 8 bases and 7 bases respectively, with 15 bases between them. There are 12 residues in the CDR3. The CDR3 sequence is CASGRGVGEQYF. The DNA of the CDR3 is TGTGCCAGCGGACGGGGCGTAGGTGAGCAGTACTTC.

This rearrangement joins TRBV20-1 to TRBJ2-2, with a tentative D call TRBD2 (6 bases). The CDR3 runs 14 residues. V shed 7 bases and J shed 0 bases, with 12 bases lying between them. Germline assignment: CDR1 DFQATT and CDR2 SNEGSKA (reference sequence). The CDR3 DNA reads as TGCAGTGTCCTGCGGGACTCGAACACCGGGGAGCTGTTTTTT. Its translation is CSVLRDSNTGELFF.

This chain joins TRBV9 and TRBJ1-2; D is unclear. V lost 1 base and J 3 bases, leaving 7 bases between the germline ends. The germline CDR1 and CDR2 sequences are SGDLS and YYNGEE. The CDR3 has 13 residues. This CDR3 reads CASSVIGDYGYTF. The CDR3 nucleotides read TGTGCCAGCAGCGTAATCGGGGACTATGGCTACACCTTC.

The gene calls are TRBV27 and TRBJ2-7; D is undetermined. V was pared by 0 bases and J by 4 bases, with 10 bases between. Germline assignment: CDR1 MNHEY and CDR2 SMNVEV (reference sequence). The length of the CDR3 is 14 residues. This CDR3 reads CASSLSGQRYEQYF. CDR3 nucleotides: TGTGCCAGCAGTTTATCTGGCCAGAGGTACGAGCAGTACTTC.

V and J are TRBV5-1 and TRBJ1-1, with a weak D call TRBD1 (6 bases). The CDR3 totals 13 residues. The V end was cut by 9 bases, the J end by 11 bases, with 23 bases between. Germline V gene data show CDR1 as SGHRS and CDR2 as YFSETQ. The DNA for the CDR3 is TGCGCCACCAAGGCCGACGGGGACATGATGGCTTTCTTT. This encodes CATKADGDMMAFF.

The sample holds one count of this clonotype. The V and J genes are TRBV2 and TRBJ1-6, with no clear D. This CDR3 region has 13 residues. V lost 5 bases, J lost 13 bases, and 15 bases lay in between. Germline V gene sequence: CDR1 SNHLY, CDR2 FYNNEI. In DNA, the CDR3 is TGTGCCAGCAGTACAGAGGGTTCCGGGCCCCTCCACTTT. Protein: CASSTEGSGPLHF.